Included here is one TCR beta chain sequence, with context. The antigen is undetermined. This specimen belongs to a study of cytomegalovirus exposure and HLA in healthy donors. Amplification used 60 Vbeta primers and 13 Jbeta primers. As originally analysed: Unique TCR beta chains numbered around 80 million in a later analysis, with roughly 9.9 million shared. Sequencing was performed with immunoSEQ multiplex PCR; in TCRdb, only in-frame clones are kept and a portion is missing. That table furnishes V, J and clone size, whereas the DNA furnished D and trimming. The sample holds about 130,000 clones, about 80% seen once. Study conclusions and caveats: Later analysis revealed greater clonal expansion in HLA-associated TCR beta chains than in equally common others.

The source of this sequence is a man aged 35 to 55 in good health and CMV-seronegative. Specimen: PBMCs.

The CDR3 region has the DNA TGTGCCAGCAGTCTGATGGCTAGCGGAAACAATGAGCAGTTCTTC. As protein: CASSLMASGNNEQFF. V gene TRBV28 combines with J gene TRBJ2-1; 7 positions agree with TRBD2. The CDR3 length is 15 residues. Germline CDR1 and CDR2: MDHEN and SYDVKM. V lost 5 bases, J lost 5 bases, and 9 bases stayed unmatched. Variable domain in full (rest from reference TRBV28 and TRBJ2-1): DVKVTQSSRYLVKRTGEKVFLECVQDMDHENMFWYRQDPGLGLRLIYFSYDVKMKEKGDIPEGYSVSREKKERFSLILESASTNQTSMYLCASSLMASGNNEQFFGPGTRLTVL.